These 6 T cell receptor beta chains share one sample of origin, sequenced in a study of shared clonotypes between healthy human individuals. Sequencing was performed with immunoSEQ multiplex PCR; in TCRdb, only in-frame clones are kept and a portion is missing. The sample carries some 490,000 clones, more than 65% recorded once. Sequencing was carried out using PBMCs. Receptors originate from a middle-aged woman in good health. Some clones in this sample may be carry-over from other donors' samples.

The J gene is TRBJ2-7, the V gene TRBV5-1; unclear D gene. Trimming took 2 bases from V and 4 from J, leaving 13 bases between them. CDR3 length: 14 residues. CDR1 SGHRS and CDR2 YFSETQ come from the germline V gene. For the CDR3, the DNA is TGCGCCAGCAGCTTAATCGTAAGCTCTTACGAGCAGTACTTC. Amino acid sequence: CASSLIVSSYEQYF.

V gene TRBV5-4 combines with J gene TRBJ2-2; no firm D call. V was shortened by 5 bases and J by 2 bases, with 7 bases between the two germline ends. Germline V gives CDR1 SGHNT, CDR2 YYREEE (reference sequence). The CDR3 totals 13 residues. The CDR3 protein is CASRFTNTGELFF. The CDR3, as DNA: TGTGCCAGCAGATTTACAAACACCGGGGAGCTGTTTTTT.

The gene calls are TRBV5-4 and TRBJ2-5; D assignment may be TRBD1 or TRBD2 (6 bases each). The J call may not be correct, given that the DNA end is closer to TRBJ2-7. Per germline, CDR1 SGHNT and CDR2 YYREEE (reference sequence). This CDR3 comprises 14 residues. CDR3 loop: CASSEGGRTYEQYF. The CDR3 DNA is TGTGCCAGCAGCGAGGGGGGACGGACCTACGAGCAGTACTTC.

This clone has only a few counts. J is TRBJ1-2 and V is TRBV7-3, with 8 bases identical to TRBD1. Germline V gene lookup returns CDR1 SGHTA and CDR2 FQGTGA. The trim removed 0 bases at V and 7 bases at J, leaving 7 bases unmatched. CDR3 size: 15 residues. The CDR3 bases are TGTGCCAGCAGCTTAACCTCAGCAGGGGGCTCTGGCTACACCTTC. Translated, it gives CASSLTSAGGSGYTF.

The rearrangement joins TRBV18 to TRBJ2-1; TRBD1 matches 7 bases. This CDR3 comprises 17 residues. The germline V gene encodes CDR1 KGHSH and CDR2 LQKENI. The J segment lost 10 bases and the V segment lost 6 bases, leaving 21 bases of the junction unmatched. CDR3 sequence (DNA): TGTGCCAGCTCCCCCCCTCGAGCAGGGGGACACAGCCAGGAGCAGTTCTTC. This translates into CASSPPRAGGHSQEQFF. Full variable domain (rest looked up from reference TRBV18 and TRBJ2-1): NAGVMQNPRHLVRRRGQEARLRCSPMKGHSHVYWYRQLPEEGLKFMVYLQKENIIDESGMPKERFSAEFPKEGPSILRIQQVVRGDSAAYFCASSPPRAGGHSQEQFFGPGTRLTVL.

This clone was seen at least ten times. The same CDR3 is also encoded by other DNA sequences in this sample. The chain joins TRBV27 to TRBJ2-1; the D gene is possibly TRBD2 (5 bases). V gave up 3 bases and J gave up 15 bases, with 15 bases separating them. The CDR3 runs to 12 residues. Germline V CDR1 and CDR2: MNHEY, SMNVEV (reference sequence). The CDR3 DNA sequence: TGTGCCAGCAGTTTTCTAACTAGTGGGTTGTTCTTC. Amino acids: CASSFLTSGLFF.